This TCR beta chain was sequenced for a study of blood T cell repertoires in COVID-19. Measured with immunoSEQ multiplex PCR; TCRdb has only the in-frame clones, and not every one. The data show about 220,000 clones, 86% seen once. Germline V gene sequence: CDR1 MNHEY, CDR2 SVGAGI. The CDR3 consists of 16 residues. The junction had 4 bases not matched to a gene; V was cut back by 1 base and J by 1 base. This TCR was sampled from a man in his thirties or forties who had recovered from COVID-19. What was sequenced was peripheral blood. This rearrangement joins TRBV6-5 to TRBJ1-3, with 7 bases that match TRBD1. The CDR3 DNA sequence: TGTGCCAGCAGTTACTGGACAGGACTTTCTGGAAACACCATATATTTT. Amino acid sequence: CASSYWTGLSGNTIYF.